What follows are 6 T cell receptor beta chains derived from one specimen sequenced in a study of blood T cell repertoires in COVID-19. TCRdb keeps only in-frame clones here, not all; method: immunoSEQ multiplex PCR. The profile covers hundreds of thousands of clones, with approximately 80% appearing a single time and about 8.9% taken by the ten largest. The sequencing input was peripheral blood. All receptors come from an older man with acute or convalescent COVID-19.

The chain joins TRBV6-5 to TRBJ1-2, with D tentatively TRBD1 (5 bases). Germline CDR1 reads MNHEY; CDR2 reads SVGAGI. V gave up 10 bases and J gave up 7 bases, with 16 bases separating them. The CDR3 has 12 residues. CDR3 nucleotide sequence: TGTGCCACCTCCTGGGGGAGGAGTGGCTACACCTTC. This encodes CATSWGRSGYTF.

J is TRBJ1-1 and V is TRBV15, with 9 bases matching TRBD1. The germline gives CDR1 LNHNV, CDR2 YYDKDF (reference sequence). The trim removed 1 base at V and 7 bases at J, leaving 7 bases unmatched. There are 15 residues in the CDR3. CDR3 DNA: TGTGCCACCAGCAGAGCTACAGGGGGCGCGGGTGAAGCTTTCTTT. Translation gives CATSRATGGAGEAFF.

V is TRBV5-6 and J is TRBJ2-1; 11 bases are a match to TRBD2. The CDR3 is 14 residues long. V shed 8 bases and J 7 bases; nucleotides not matched to a gene: 8. Germline CDR1 and CDR2: SGHDT and YYEEEE. The CDR3 DNA reads TGTGCCAGTCTGATGGGACTAGCGGAAAATGAGCAGTTCTTC. It is translated as CASLMGLAENEQFF.

The rearrangement uses TRBV5-1 and TRBJ2-3, with 16 positions matching TRBD2. Germline CDR1 is SGHRS and CDR2 is YFSETQ. The CDR3 contains 18 residues. Trimming took 1 base from V and 2 from J; bases not matched to a gene: 4. CDR3 protein: CASSLPGLAGGNTDTQYF. The CDR3 DNA reads TGCGCCAGCAGCTTGCCGGGACTAGCGGGAGGGAACACAGATACGCAGTATTTT.

The chain recombines TRBV5-5 with TRBJ2-7; 10 nucleotides agree with TRBD2. This CDR3 has 16 residues. The J segment lost 2 bases and the V segment lost 4 bases, leaving 9 bases of the junction unmatched. In germline, CDR1 is SGHKS, CDR2 YYEKEE (reference sequence). In DNA, the CDR3 is TGTGCCAGCAGCCCCCCTCAGCGGGGGGGCGCCTACGAGCAGTACTTC. Translating it yields CASSPPQRGGAYEQYF.

A word on this clone: Compared with germline, one end of the junction differs, possibly owing to a read error. The rearrangement uses TRBV6-5 and TRBJ2-7; D possibly corresponds to TRBD2 (5 bases). Germline V gene data show CDR1 as MNHEY and CDR2 as SVGAGI. The CDR3 contains 15 residues. CDR3 region: CASSHSERANNEQYF. CDR3 nucleotide sequence: TGTGCCAGCAGTCACTCGGAGAGGGCCAACAACGAGCAGTACTTC.